The clone carrying this T cell receptor beta chain has a handful of counts. As yet, its antigen is unknown. RNA transcripts yielded amplified TCR beta CDR3 regions. The primer set for the first-round RT-PCR of the TCR CDR3 was HTBI. TCRdb independently ran MiXCR on the multiplex PCR reads; one entry per CDR3 protein. The sample lists roughly 400,000 distinct CDR3 sequences, around 15% occurring once. Germline V lookup: CDR1 SGHAT, CDR2 FQNNGV. Trimming stripped 4 bases from V and 8 bases from J, with 11 bases between. The CDR3 extends over 12 amino acids. This sample is drawn from a study of T cells in Graves' hyperthyroidism and ophthalmopathy. Whole-study results and caveats: Ophthalmopathy onset followed model prediction by a median around six months. Researchers found most expanded thyroid clonotypes above 0.001 in blood as well.

This receptor was obtained from a man aged 45-65 years with Graves' ophthalmopathy. Material: blood. The genes are TRBV11-2 and TRBJ1-2; a possible D gene is TRBD1 (5 bases). CDR3 sequence: CASSYDRTGYTF. CDR3 DNA: TGTGCCAGCAGCTACGACAGAACCGGCTACACCTTC.